This entry features one TCR beta chain sequence. Its antigen target is currently unknown. Per-base quality was not reported, and no clone a single base away is much larger than it. The same CDR3 can be traced to other DNA sequences in this sample. For sequencing of the TCRbeta CDR3 region, genomic DNA was extracted from the sorted cells. TCRbeta CDR3 regions were sequenced using the immunoSEQ Assay. The clones in this table, taken by TCRdb from immuneACCESS, are in-frame only. Not every clone is retained; where verified, under half of the shortfall comes from an unresolved V gene, and the cause of the rest is unknown. The sample data list over 15,000 clones, and roughly 77% of these were observed just once. The top ten clones comprise approximately 41% of the sample. The trial excluded patients who had a history of autoimmune disease or were on systemic immunosuppression. In every dose cohort, peripheral blood was drawn for TCR sequencing at baseline, cycle 4 day 1, and cycle 7 day 1. The samples were taken from a phase I, first-in-human, multicenter, open-label dose-escalation trial of ivuxolimab. Adults with locally advanced or metastatic melanoma, renal cell, hepatocellular, or head and neck squamous cell carcinoma were enrolled in the trial. CD4+ and CD8+ T cells were sorted separately from peripheral blood before TCR sequencing.

This sample is part of a study of OX40 agonist ivuxolimab in advanced cancers. About the investigation overall: Ivuxolimab, which targeted the costimulatory receptor OX40 (CD134), was an agonistic, fully human IgG2 monoclonal antibody. Intravenous ivuxolimab was administered to patients every 2 weeks at six dose levels: 0.01, 0.1, 0.3, 1.5, 3 and 10 mg/kg. Among the 52 dose-escalation patients, about 19 had hepatocellular carcinoma, approximately 15 melanoma, 9 renal cell carcinoma and 9 head and neck cancer. A male proportion of 82.7% and a mean age of roughly 58 years, ranging from roughly 23 to 85, were recorded for the dose-escalation cohort. Prior anti-PD-1, anti-PD-L1 or anti-CTLA-4 therapy was permitted, and checkpoint inhibitors had been received by under 50% of dose-escalation patients. Three dose-escalation patients achieved partial responses, one with hepatocellular carcinoma and two with cutaneous melanoma. The purpose of peripheral TCRbeta sequencing was to test whether ivuxolimab changed TCR sequence diversity and led to clonal T-cell expansion. The monotherapy dose-escalation portion (N = 52 patients) of the phase I ivuxolimab trial is reported in the paper. Here is what the overall study found, with its caveats: Antigen specificity was not determined for the clonally expanded peripheral T cells. In the 0.1-3.0 mg/kg groups, partial responders were among the patients with the lowest normalized peripheral clonal expansion, particularly in CD8+ T cells. Low levels of normalized T-cell clonal expansion were also seen in some patients who did not respond. Clonal expansion of both CD4+ and CD8+ blood T cells was observed from baseline to week 6 at doses 0.1 to 3.0 mg/kg. On average, CD8+ T cells showed more expanded clones than CD4+ T cells after ivuxolimab.

The CDR3 runs 12 residues from the cysteine to the phenylalanine. Kept here is only the CDR3 DNA, which spans 36 bases and is read in frame from base 1. The germline V gene gives CDR1 as SGDLS and CDR2 as YYNGEE. V was cut back by 3 bases and J by 3 bases, leaving a gap of 7 bases between them. The specimen comprised CD4+ or CD8+ T cells sorted from blood, sampled in a trial of the OX40 agonist ivuxolimab. This receptor chain uses TRBV9 and TRBJ2-7; the D element might be TRBD1 or TRBD2, as each aligns at 5 bases. The source of this sequence is an adult with an advanced solid tumor such as melanoma, head and neck, liver or kidney cancer. The CDR3 loop reads CASSGDGYEQYF. The nucleotides read TGTGCCAGCAGCGGGGACGGCTACGAGCAGTACTTC.